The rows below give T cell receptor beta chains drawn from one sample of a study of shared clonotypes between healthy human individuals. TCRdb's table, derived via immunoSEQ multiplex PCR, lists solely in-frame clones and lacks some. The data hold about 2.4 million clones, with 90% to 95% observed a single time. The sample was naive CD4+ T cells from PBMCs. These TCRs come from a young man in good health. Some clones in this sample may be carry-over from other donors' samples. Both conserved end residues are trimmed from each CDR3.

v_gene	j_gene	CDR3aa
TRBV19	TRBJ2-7	ASRPAPGEREQY
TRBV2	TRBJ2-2	ASRKGRRGSNTGELF
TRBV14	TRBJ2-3	ASSQDFGRATRSTDTQY
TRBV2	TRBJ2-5	ASNPSVTSGGQETQY
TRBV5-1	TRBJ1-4	ASSPDGTSNEKLF
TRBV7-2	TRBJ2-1	ASSLAIGGVPASNEQF
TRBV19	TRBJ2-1	ASSIIPTSGQRGEQF
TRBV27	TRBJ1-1	ASSLQGQNTEAF
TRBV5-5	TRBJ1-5	ASTLGPGRNNQPQH
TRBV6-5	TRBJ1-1	ASRVSGEDEAF
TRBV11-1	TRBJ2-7	ASSSPPRGVAGSYEQY
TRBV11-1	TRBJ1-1	ASSLAGRAPGAF
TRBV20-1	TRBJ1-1	SVSRATEAF
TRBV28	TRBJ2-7	ASISPGTGVDEQY
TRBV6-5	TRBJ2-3	ASSPGGLGTDTQY
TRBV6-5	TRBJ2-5	ASRLYAPAGETQY
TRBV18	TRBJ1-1	ASSPTGGEAEAF
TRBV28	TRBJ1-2	ASRAGTGGGYGYT
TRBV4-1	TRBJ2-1	ASSQGGGRRTTYNEQF
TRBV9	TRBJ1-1	ASSVADENEAF
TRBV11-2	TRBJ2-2	ASSFSRAEGAGELF
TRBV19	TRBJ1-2	ASSPPRDRANYGYT
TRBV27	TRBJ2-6	ASSFLGSGANVLT
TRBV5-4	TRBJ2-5	ASSLYRGTQY
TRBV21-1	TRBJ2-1	ASSKALGDTTLHNEQF
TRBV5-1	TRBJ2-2	ASSLEGGGSYTGELF
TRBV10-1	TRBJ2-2	ASSDRGRAFTGELF
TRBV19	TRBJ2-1	ASSTHRAASYNEQF
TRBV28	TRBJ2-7	ASTGQFPYEQY
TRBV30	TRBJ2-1	AWSVGTRAYNEQF
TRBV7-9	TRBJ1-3	ASSSLSNEGSGNTIY
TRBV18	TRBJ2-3	ASSPLAPAWTDTQY
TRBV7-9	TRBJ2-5	ASSSLPPQETQY
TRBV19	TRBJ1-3	ASRATGTGNTIY
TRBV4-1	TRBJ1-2	ASSQLVAALEYGYT
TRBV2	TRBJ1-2	ASGGGRAYGYT
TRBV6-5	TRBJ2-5	ASSLQGGTQY
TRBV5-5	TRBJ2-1	ASSQGLAGGNEEQF
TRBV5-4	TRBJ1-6	ASSPGPRPGVGSPLH
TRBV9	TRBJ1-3	ASSVGTQGNTIY
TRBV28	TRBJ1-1	ASRWGYTEAF
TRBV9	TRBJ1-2	ASSVTGGGYT
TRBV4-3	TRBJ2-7	ASSQLGGDVYEQY
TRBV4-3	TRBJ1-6	ASSQDPGGSSPLH
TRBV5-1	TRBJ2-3	ASSLGDSRDTQY
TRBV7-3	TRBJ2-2	ASSPRHGSGELF
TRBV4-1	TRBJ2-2	ASSQESQGGNGELF
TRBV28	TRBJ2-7	ASRRQRLSFYEQY
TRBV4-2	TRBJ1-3	ASSQDGNSGNTIY
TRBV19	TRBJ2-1	ASSVTSGGPHNEQF
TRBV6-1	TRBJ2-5	ATIRDVRGTETQY